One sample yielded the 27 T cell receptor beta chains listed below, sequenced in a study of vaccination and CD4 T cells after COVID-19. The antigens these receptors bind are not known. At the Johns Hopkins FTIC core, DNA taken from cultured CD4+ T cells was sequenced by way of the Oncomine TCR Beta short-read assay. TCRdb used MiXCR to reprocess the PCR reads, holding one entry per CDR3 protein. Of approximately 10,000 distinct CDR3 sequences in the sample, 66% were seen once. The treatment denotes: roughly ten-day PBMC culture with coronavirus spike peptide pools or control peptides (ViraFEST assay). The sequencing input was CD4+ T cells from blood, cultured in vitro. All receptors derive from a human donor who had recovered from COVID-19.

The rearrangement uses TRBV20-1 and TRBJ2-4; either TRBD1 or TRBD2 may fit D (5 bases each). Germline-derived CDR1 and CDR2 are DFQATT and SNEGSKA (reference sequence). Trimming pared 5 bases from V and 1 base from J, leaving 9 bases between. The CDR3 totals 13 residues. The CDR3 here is CSAARDAKNIQYF. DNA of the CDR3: TGCAGTGCTGCCCGGGACGCCAAAAACATTCAGTACTTC.

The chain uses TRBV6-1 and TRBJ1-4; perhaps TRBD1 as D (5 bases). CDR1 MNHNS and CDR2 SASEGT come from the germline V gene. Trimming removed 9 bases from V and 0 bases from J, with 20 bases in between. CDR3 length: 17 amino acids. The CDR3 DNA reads TGTGCCAGGGGGGGAGAAAGGCAGAGAACAACTAATGAAAAACTGTTTTTT. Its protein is CARGGERQRTTNEKLFF.

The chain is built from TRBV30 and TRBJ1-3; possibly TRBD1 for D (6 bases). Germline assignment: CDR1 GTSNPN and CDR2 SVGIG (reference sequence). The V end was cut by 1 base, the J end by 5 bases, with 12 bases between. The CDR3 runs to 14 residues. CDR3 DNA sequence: TGTGCCTGGAGTGGTGGTGACAGGCGAAACACCATATATTTT. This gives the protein CAWSGGDRRNTIYF. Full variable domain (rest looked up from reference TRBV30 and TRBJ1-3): SQTIHQWPATLVQPVGSPLSLECTVEGTSNPNLYWYRQAAGRGLQLLFYSVGIGQISSEVPQNLSASRPQDRQFILSSKKLLLSDSGFYLCAWSGGDRRNTIYFGEGSWLTVV.

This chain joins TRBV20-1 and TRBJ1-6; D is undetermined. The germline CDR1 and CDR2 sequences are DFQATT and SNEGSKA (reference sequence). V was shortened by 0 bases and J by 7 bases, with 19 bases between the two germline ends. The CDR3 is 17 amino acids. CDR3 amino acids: CSARDRRGMGSNSPLHF. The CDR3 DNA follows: TGCAGTGCTAGAGATAGGAGAGGGATGGGCTCCAATTCACCCCTCCACTTT.

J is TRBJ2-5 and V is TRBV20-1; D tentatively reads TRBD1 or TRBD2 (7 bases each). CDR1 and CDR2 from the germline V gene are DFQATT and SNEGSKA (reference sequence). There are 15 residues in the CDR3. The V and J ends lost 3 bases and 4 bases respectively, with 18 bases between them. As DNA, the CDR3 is TGCAGTGCTAGTGAGGGAGGGGGCGGCCGAGAGACCCAGTACTTC. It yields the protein CSASEGGGGRETQYF.

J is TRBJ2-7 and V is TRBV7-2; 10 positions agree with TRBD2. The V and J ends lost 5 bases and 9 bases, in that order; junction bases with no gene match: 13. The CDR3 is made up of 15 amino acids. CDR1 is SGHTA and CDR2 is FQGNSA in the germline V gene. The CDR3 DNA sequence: TGTGCCAGCAGCCTACTAGCGGGGCCTCCCCAAGGGCAGTACTTC. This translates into CASSLLAGPPQGQYF.

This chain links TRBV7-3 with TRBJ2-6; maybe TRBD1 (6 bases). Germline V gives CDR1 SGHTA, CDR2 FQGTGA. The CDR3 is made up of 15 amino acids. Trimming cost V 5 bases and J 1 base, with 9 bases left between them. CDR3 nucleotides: TGTGCCAGCAGCCCTCAGGGGTCTGGGGCCAACGTCCTGACTTTC. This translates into CASSPQGSGANVLTF.

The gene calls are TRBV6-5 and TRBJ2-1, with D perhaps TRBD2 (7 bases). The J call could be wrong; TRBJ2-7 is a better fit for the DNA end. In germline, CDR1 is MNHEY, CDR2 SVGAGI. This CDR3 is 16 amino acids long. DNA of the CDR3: TGTGCCAGCAGTTACAATAGTGCGGGGGCGCCCTACGAGCAGTACTTC. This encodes CASSYNSAGAPYEQYF.

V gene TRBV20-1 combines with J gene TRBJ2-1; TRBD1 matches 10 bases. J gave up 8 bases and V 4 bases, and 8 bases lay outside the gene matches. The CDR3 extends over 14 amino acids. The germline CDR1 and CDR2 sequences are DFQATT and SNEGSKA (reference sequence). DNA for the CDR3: TGCAGTGCTACCGGGACAGGGGAATCTGATGAGCAGTTCTTC. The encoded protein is CSATGTGESDEQFF.

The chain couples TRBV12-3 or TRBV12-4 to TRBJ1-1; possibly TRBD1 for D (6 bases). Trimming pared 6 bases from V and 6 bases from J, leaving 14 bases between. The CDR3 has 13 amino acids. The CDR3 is CASRTGGRAEAFF. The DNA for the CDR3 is TGTGCCAGCAGGACGGGGGGCAGGGCTGAAGCTTTCTTT.

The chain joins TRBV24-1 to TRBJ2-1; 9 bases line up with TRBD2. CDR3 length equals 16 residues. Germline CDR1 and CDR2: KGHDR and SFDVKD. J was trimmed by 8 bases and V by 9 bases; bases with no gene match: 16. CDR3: CATASGRGGRGDEQFF. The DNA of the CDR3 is TGTGCCACCGCTAGCGGGCGGGGGGGCCGCGGCGATGAGCAGTTCTTC.

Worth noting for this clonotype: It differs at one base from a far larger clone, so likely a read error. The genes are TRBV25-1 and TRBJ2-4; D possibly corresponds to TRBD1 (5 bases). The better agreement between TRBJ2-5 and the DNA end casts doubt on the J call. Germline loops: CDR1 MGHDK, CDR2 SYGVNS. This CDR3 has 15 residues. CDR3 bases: TGTACCAGCAGTGAACAAGGGGCGAACCAAGAGACCCAGTACTTC. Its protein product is CTSSEQGANQETQYF.

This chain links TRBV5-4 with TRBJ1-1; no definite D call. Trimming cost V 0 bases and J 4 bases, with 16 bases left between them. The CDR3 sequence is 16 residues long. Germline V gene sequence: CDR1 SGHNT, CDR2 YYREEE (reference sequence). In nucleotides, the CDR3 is TGTGCCAGCAGCTTGGGGCAGGTACTCCTTCCCACTGAAGCTTTCTTT. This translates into CASSLGQVLLPTEAFF.

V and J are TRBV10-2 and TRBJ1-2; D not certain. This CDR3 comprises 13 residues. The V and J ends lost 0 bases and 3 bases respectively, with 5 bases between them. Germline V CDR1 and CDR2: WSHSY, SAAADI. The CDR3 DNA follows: TGCGCCAGCAGTGAGTCGATTCACTATGGCTACACCTTC. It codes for CASSESIHYGYTF.

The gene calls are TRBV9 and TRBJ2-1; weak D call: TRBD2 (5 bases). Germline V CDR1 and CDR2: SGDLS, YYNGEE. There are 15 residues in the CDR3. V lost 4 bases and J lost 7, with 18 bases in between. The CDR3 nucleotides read TGTGCCAGCAGCCTAGACACCTCCCGGGGTAATGAGCAGTTCTTC. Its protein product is CASSLDTSRGNEQFF.

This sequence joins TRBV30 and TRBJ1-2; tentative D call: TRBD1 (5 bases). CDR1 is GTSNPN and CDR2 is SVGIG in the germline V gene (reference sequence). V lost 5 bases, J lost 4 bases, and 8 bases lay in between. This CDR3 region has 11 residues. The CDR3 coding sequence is TGTGCCTGGTCGACAGCCTATGGCTACACCTTC. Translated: CAWSTAYGYTF. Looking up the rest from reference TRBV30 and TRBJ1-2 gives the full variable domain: SQTIHQWPATLVQPVGSPLSLECTVEGTSNPNLYWYRQAAGRGLQLLFYSVGIGQISSEVPQNLSASRPQDRQFILSSKKLLLSDSGFYLCAWSTAYGYTFGSGTRLTVV.

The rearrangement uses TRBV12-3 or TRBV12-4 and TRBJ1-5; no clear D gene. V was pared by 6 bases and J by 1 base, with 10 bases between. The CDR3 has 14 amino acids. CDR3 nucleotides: TGTGCCAGCAGCGCCCGGGTGAGCAATCAGCCCCAGCATTTT. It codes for CASSARVSNQPQHF.

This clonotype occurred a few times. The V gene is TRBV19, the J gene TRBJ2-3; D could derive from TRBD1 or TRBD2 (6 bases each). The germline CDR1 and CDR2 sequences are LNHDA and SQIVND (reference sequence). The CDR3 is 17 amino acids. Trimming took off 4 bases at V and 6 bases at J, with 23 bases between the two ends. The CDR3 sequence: CASSRNIGTGGGDTQYF. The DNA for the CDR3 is TGTGCCAGTAGTAGAAACATCGGGACCGGGGGCGGGGATACGCAGTATTTT.

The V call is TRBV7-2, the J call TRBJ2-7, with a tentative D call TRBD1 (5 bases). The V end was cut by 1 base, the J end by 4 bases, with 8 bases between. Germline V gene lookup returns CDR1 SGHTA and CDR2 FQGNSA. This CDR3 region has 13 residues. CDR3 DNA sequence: TGTGCCAGCAGCTTAGATTCAGGGTACGAGCAGTACTTC. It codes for CASSLDSGYEQYF.

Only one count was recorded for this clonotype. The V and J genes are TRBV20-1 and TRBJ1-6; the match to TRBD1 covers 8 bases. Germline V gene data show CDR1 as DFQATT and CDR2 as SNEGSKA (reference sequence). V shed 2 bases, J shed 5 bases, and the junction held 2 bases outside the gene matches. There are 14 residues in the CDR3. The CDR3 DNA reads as TGCAGTGCTAGACTGACAGGGGATAATTCACCCCTCCACTTT. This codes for CSARLTGDNSPLHF.

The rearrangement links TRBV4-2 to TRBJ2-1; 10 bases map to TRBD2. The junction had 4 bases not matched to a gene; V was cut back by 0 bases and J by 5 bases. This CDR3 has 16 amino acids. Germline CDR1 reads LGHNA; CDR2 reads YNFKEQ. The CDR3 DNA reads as TGTGCCAGCAGCCAAGATTTAGCGGGGGGCCACAATGAGCAGTTCTTC. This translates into CASSQDLAGGHNEQFF.

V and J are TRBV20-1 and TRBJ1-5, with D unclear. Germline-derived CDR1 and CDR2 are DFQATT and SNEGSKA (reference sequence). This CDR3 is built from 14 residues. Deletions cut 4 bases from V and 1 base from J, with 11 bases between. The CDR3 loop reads CSANRGASNQPQHF. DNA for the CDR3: TGCAGTGCTAACCGGGGAGCCAGCAATCAGCCCCAGCATTTT.

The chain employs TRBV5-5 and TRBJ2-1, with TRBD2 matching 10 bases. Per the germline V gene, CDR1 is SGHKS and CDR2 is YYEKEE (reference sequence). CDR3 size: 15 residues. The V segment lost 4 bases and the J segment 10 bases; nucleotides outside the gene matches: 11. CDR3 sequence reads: CASSRVGLASKEQFF. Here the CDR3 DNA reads TGTGCCAGCAGCCGGGTGGGACTAGCGTCGAAGGAGCAGTTCTTC. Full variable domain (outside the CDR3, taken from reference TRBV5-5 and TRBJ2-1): DAGVTQSPTHLIKTRGQQVTLRCSPISGHKSVSWYQQVLGQGPQFIFQYYEKEERGRGNFPDRFSARQFPNYSSELNVNALLLGDSALYLCASSRVGLASKEQFFGPGTRLTVL.

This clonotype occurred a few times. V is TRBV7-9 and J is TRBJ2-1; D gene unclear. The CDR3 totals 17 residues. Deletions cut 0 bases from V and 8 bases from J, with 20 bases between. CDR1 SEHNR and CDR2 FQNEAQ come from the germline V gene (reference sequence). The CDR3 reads CASSLAKPNMINYEQFF. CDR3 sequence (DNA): TGTGCCAGCAGCTTAGCTAAGCCTAACATGATTAATTATGAGCAGTTCTTC.

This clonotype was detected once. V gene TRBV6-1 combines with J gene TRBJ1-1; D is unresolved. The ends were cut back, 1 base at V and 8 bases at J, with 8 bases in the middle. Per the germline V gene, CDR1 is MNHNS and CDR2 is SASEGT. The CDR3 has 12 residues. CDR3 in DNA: TGTGCCAGCAGTGAAGGTCGATCAGAAGCTTTCTTT. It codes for CASSEGRSEAFF.

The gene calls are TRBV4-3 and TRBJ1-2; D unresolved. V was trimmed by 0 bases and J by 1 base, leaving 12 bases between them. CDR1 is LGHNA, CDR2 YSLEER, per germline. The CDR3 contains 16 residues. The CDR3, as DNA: TGCGCCAGCAGCCAAGATTCCGGGCCCCTTAACTATGGCTACACCTTC. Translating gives CASSQDSGPLNYGYTF.

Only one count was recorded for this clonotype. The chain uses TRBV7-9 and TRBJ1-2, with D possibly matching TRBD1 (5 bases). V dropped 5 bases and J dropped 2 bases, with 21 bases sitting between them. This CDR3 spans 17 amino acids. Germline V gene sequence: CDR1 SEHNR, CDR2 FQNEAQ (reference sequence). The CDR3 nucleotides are TGTGCCAGCAGCCGACTGGGTGCGGGGGAGGAAAACTATGGCTACACCTTC. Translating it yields CASSRLGAGEENYGYTF.